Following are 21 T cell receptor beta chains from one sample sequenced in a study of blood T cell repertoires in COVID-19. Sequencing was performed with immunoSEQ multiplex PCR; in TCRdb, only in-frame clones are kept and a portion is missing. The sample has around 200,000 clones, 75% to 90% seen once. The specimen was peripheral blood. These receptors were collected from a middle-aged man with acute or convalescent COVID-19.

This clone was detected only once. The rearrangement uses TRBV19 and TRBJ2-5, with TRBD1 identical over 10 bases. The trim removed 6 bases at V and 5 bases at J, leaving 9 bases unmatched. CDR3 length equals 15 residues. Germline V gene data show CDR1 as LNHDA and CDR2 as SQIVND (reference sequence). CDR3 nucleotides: TGTGCCAGTAGGCCACTGACAGGGGGCCGGGAGACCCAGTACTTC. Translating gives CASRPLTGGRETQYF.

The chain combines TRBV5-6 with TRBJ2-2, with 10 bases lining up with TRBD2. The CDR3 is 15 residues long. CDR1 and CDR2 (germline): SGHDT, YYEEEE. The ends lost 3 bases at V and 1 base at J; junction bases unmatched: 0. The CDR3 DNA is TGTGCCAGCAGCTGGACTAGCGGGAACACCGGGGAGCTGTTTTTT. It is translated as CASSWTSGNTGELFF.

DNA for the CDR3: TGTGCCAGCAGCCCCCCACAGGGGAAGGCGAACACTGAAGCTTTCTTT. It encodes CASSPPQGKANTEAFF. The V call is TRBV7-8, the J call TRBJ1-1, with 7 positions matching TRBD1. The germline V gene encodes CDR1 SGHVS and CDR2 FQNEAQ. The CDR3 contains 16 residues. V was pared by 5 bases and J by 1 base, with 10 bases of the junction left unmatched.

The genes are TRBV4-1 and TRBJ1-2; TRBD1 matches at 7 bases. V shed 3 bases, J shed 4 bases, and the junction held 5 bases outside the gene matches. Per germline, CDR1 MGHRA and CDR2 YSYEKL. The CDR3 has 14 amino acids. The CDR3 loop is CASSHLDRSYGYTF. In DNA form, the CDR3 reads TGCGCCAGCAGCCACCTGGACAGGAGCTATGGCTACACCTTC.

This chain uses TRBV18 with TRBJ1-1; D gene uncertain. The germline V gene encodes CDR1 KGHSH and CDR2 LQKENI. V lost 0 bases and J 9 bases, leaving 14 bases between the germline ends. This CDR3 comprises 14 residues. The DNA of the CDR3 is TGTGCCAGCTCACCACCGGGGAGACCGAGGCAAGCTTTCTTT. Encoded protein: CASSPPGRPRQAFF.

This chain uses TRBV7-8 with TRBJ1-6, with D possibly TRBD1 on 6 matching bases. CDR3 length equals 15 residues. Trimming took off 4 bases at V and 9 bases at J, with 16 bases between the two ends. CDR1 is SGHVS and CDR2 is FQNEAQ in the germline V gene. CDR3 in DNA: TGTGCCAGCAGCTCTCTAACAGGGACCCGTTCACCCCTCCACTTT. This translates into CASSSLTGTRSPLHF. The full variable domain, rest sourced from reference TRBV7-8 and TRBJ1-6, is GAGVSQSPRYKVAKRGQDVALRCDPISGHVSLFWYQQALGQGPEFLTYFQNEAQLDKSGLPSDRFFAERPEGSVSTLKIQRTQQEDSAVYLCASSSLTGTRSPLHFGNGTRLTVT.

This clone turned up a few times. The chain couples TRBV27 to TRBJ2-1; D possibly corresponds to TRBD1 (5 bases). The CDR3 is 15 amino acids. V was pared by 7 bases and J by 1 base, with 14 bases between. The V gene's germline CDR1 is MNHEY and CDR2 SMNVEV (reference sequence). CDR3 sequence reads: CASTSGFLSYNEQFF. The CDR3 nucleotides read TGTGCCAGCACCTCAGGGTTTCTTTCCTACAATGAGCAGTTCTTC.

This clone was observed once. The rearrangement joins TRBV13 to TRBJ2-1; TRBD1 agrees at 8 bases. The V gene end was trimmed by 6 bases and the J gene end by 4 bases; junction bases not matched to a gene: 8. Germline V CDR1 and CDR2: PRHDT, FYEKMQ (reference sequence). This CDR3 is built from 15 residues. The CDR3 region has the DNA TGTGCCAGCAGTCGACAGGGGAGCCTTTACAATGAGCAGTTCTTC. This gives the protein CASSRQGSLYNEQFF.

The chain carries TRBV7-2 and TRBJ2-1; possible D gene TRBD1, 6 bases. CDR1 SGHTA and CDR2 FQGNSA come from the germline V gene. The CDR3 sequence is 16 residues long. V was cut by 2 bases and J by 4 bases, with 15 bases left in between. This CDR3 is CASSLTRDKYYNEQFF. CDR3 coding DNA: TGTGCCAGCAGCTTAACAAGGGACAAGTATTACAATGAGCAGTTCTTC. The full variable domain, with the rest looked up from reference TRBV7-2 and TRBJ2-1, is GAGVSQSPSNKVTEKGKDVELRCDPISGHTALYWYRQSLGQGLEFLIYFQGNSAPDKSGLPSDRFSAERTGGSVSTLTIQRTQQEDSAVYLCASSLTRDKYYNEQFFGPGTRLTVL.

CDR3 DNA sequence: TGTGCCAGTAGTATGATGGGGGGCACTGAAGCTTTCTTT. Protein: CASSMMGGTEAFF. The chain recombines TRBV19 with TRBJ1-1; a possible D gene is TRBD1 (5 bases). The germline CDR1 and CDR2 sequences are LNHDA and SQIVND (reference sequence). V gave up 3 bases and J gave up 4 bases, with 9 bases separating them. The CDR3 covers 13 residues.

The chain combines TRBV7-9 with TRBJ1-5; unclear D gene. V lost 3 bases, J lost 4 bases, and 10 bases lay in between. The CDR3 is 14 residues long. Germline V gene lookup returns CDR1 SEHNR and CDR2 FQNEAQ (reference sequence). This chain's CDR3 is CASSFEDENQPQHF. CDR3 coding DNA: TGTGCCAGCAGCTTTGAGGATGAAAATCAGCCCCAGCATTTT.

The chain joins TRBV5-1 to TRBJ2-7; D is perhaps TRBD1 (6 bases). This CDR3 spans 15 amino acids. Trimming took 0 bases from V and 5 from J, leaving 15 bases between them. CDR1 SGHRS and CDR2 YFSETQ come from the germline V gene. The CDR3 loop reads CASSLAARGLNEQYF. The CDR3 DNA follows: TGCGCCAGCAGCTTGGCCGCCAGGGGTCTGAACGAGCAGTACTTC.

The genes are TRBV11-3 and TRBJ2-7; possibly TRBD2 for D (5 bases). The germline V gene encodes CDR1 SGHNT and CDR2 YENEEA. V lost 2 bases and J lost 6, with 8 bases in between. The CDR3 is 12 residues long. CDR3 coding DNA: TGTGCCAGCAGCTTAAACGAGGGCGAGCAGTACTTC. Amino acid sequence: CASSLNEGEQYF. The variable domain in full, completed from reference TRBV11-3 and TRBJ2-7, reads EAGVVQSPRYKIIEKKQPVAFWCNPISGHNTLYWYLQNLGQGPELLIRYENEEAVDDSQLPKDRFSAERLKGVDSTLKIQPAELGDSAVYLCASSLNEGEQYFGPGTRLTVT.

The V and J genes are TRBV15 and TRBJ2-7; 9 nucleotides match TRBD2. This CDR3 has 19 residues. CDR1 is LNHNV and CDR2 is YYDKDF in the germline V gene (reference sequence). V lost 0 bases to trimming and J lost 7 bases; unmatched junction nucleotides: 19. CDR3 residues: CATSRDSVKGGRALREQYF. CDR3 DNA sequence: TGTGCCACCAGCAGAGATTCCGTCAAGGGCGGGAGGGCCTTGAGGGAGCAGTACTTC. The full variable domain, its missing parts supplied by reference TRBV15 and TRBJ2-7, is DAMVIQNPRYQVTQFGKPVTLSCSQTLNHNVMYWYQQKSSQAPKLLFHYYDKDFNNEADTPDNFQSRRPNTSFCFLDIRSPGLGDTAMYLCATSRDSVKGGRALREQYFGPGTRLTVT.

CDR3 sequence (DNA): TGTGCCAGTAGTATAGGATCGGGCAGGGGGGATCAGCCCCAGCATTTT. Translating it yields CASSIGSGRGDQPQHF. This chain uses TRBV19 with TRBJ1-5; 7 bases fit TRBD1. In germline, CDR1 is LNHDA, CDR2 SQIVND (reference sequence). This CDR3 spans 16 amino acids. V shed 1 base, J shed 5 bases, and the junction held 8 bases outside the gene matches.

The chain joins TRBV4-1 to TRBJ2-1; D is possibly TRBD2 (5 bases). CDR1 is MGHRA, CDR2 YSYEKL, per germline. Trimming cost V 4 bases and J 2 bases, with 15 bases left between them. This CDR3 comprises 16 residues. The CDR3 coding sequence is TGCGCCAGCAGCCCCGGACCGGGGAGCGCCTACAATGAGCAGTTCTTC. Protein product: CASSPGPGSAYNEQFF.

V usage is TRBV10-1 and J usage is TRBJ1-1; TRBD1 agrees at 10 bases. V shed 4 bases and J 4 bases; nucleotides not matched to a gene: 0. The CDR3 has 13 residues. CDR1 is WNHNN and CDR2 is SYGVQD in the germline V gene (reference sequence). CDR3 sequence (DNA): TGCGCCAGCAGTGGGACAGGGGGCACTGAAGCTTTCTTT. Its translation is CASSGTGGTEAFF.

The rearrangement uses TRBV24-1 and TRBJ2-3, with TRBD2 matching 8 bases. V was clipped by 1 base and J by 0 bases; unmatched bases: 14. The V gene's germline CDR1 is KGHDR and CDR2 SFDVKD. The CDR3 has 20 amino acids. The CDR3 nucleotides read TGTGCCACCAGTGATTTCTGGTCCGGGCTAGCGGGCGCTAGCACAGATACGCAGTATTTT. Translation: CATSDFWSGLAGASTDTQYF.

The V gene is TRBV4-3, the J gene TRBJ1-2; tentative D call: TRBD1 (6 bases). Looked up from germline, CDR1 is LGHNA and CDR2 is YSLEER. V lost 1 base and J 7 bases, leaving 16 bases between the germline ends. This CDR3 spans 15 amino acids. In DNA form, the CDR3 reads TGCGCCAGCAGCCAAGGGTACGCAGGGGAGACTGGCTACACCTTC. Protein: CASSQGYAGETGYTF.

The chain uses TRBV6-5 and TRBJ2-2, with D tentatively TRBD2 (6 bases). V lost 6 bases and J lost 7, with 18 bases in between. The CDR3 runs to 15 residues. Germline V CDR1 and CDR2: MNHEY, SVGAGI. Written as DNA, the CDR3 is TGTGCCAGCAGACTAGACCTGGTGCGGGGCGGGGAGCTGTTTTTT. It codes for CASRLDLVRGGELFF.

CDR3 sequence reads: CAWSRTSGYNEQFF. CDR3 sequence (DNA): TGTGCCTGGAGTCGGACTAGCGGGTACAATGAGCAGTTCTTC. J is TRBJ2-1 and V is TRBV30; 11 positions match TRBD2. This CDR3 region has 14 residues. V shed 2 bases, J shed 4 bases, and the junction held 1 base outside the gene matches. Germline CDR1 is GTSNPN and CDR2 is SVGIG (reference sequence).